This TCR beta chain was observed in a study of blood T cell repertoires in COVID-19 (dated by TCRdb to the early 2020s). As for the study more broadly: The collaborator samples originated in the United States, Italy and Spain and spanned the acute and convalescent phases of COVID-19. The dataset comprised deeply sampled blood TCRbeta repertoires from subjects exposed to, actively infected with, or recovered from COVID-19. The material from the prospective study consisted of cDNA or gDNA derived from T cells, B-cell-depleted T cells, or PBMCs. The samples were drawn from the first 160 participants of the ongoing ImmuneRACE study and from under 1,500 subjects provided by 6 global collaborators. HLA class I and class II types, where available, came from metadata supplied by the sample provider rather than from assay-based typing. The repertoires were released in a freely available public database intended as a resource for research on the immune response to SARS-CoV-2. A de-identified subject ID, COVID-19 status, age in years and sex were almost always included in the sample metadata. What the study reported, not specific to this receptor: How much clinical and demographic metadata was included differed by source and by participant, and the metadata was provided uncurated.

About this clone: Its recognized antigen is unknown. Qualities for individual bases were not recorded, and no much larger clone is one base off.

One collaborating source in Seattle enrolled patients while the patients were actively infected and followed the patients over time throughout the course of disease. Whole blood was collected in K2EDTA tubes by collaborating institutions according to the institutions' own protocols. Collaborator samples were shipped for TCRbeta analysis as frozen whole blood, isolated PBMCs, or DNA extracted from either sample type. From the cysteine up to the phenylalanine, the CDR3 has a length of 17 residues. Kept here is only the CDR3 DNA, which spans 51 bases and is read in frame from base 1. Looking up the germline V gene (reference sequence) yields CDR1 LNHDA and CDR2 SQIVND. V was cut back by 0 bases and J by 7 bases, leaving a gap of 16 bases between them. The immunoSEQ Assay, a bias-controlled multiplex PCR, was used to amplify TCRbeta CDR3 regions from genomic DNA. The study's processing was this. Within the assay, amplification of reference gene primers was used to estimate how many nucleated cells each sample contained. To quantify the absolute abundance of each unique TCRbeta CDR3 rearrangement, sequence reads were collapsed and filtered. For each sample, productive Simpson clonality was calculated as the square root of Simpson's diversity index over productive rearrangements. TCRdb retrieved this table from immuneACCESS and kept in-frame rearrangements only. Not all clones are present; in checked studies, unresolved V genes account for under half, and no reason is known for the remainder. That table is the source of V, J and clone size, and D and trimming were worked out from the DNA. The sample profile shows about 340,000 clones; roughly 90% of them were found once. The ten top clones hold 7.1% of the sample.

Rearrangement joined TRBV19 to TRBJ1-6, with the D gene call left open. This TCR was sampled from a woman in her fifties or sixties with COVID-19, enrolled during active disease. Sequencing input: peripheral blood. The CDR3 loop reads CASSIDIAGGLNSPLHF. The DNA is as follows: TGTGCCAGTAGTATAGATATCGCGGGCGGGTTAAATTCACCCCTCCACTTT.